This TCR beta chain was profiled in a study of vaccination effects on CD4 cells after COVID-19. Prior to sequencing, the ViraFEST assay stimulated PBMC with viral peptide pools, which expanded the antigen-specific CD4+ T cells. When ten to eleven days of culture had elapsed, CD4+ T cells were isolated. Nucleocapsid antibodies stayed negative before and after vaccination, showing no earlier SARS-CoV-2 infection. The CDR3 is 12 amino acids. Germline CDR1 LNHDA, CDR2 SQIVND (reference sequence). Trimming pared 6 bases from V and 5 bases from J, leaving 8 bases between. Using immunoSEQ multiplex PCR, the repertoire was profiled, and TCRdb retains in-frame clones only, with some absent. The sample includes 20,000 to 25,000 clones, under 75% of them seen just once. In its sample, this clone was seen a few times. The antigen is undetermined.

The sequence came from a human donor who received a COVID-19 vaccine. V usage is TRBV19 and J usage is TRBJ1-5; D is possibly TRBD1 (5 bases). The sample here was CD4+ T cells from PBMCs cultured with HCoV-NL63 spike peptides, taken before COVID-19 vaccination. CDR3 region: CASRLGDQPQHF. In nucleotides, the CDR3 is TGTGCCAGTAGATTGGGGGATCAGCCCCAGCATTTT.